The TCR beta chain under discussion was sequenced for a study of blood T cell repertoires in COVID-19. Whole-study context: Acute-phase and convalescent COVID-19 samples originated in the United States, Italy and Spain. In each case, the material was cDNA or gDNA derived from T cells, B-cell-depleted T cells, or PBMCs.

In the original workflow: Estimation of nucleated cell counts relied on the amplification of reference gene primers. The data were produced by immunoSEQ multiplex PCR, yet TCRdb's version contains in-frame clones alone and is incomplete. The DNA gave D and trimming, while V, J and clone size come from that table. Of over 250,000 clones in the sample, around 85% were seen once. Germline lookup yields CDR1 MDHEN and CDR2 SYDVKM. Trimming left V 3 bases short and J 0 bases short, with 14 bases between. The CDR3 sequence is 16 residues long. The TCR sequence derives from a man in his forties or fifties with active or convalescent COVID-19. The chain is built from TRBV28 and TRBJ1-1; possibly TRBD1 for D (6 bases). The source material was peripheral blood. The CDR3 sequence is CASSLGTFPVNTEAFF. The CDR3 nucleotides read TGTGCCAGCAGTTTGGGGACATTCCCGGTGAACACTGAAGCTTTCTTT. The full variable domain, completed using reference TRBV28 and TRBJ1-1, is DVKVTQSSRYLVKRTGEKVFLECVQDMDHENMFWYRQDPGLGLRLIYFSYDVKMKEKGDIPEGYSVSREKKERFSLILESASTNQTSMYLCASSLGTFPVNTEAFFGQGTRLTVV.